This T cell receptor (beta chain) originates from a study of blood T cell repertoires in COVID-19 (dated by TCRdb to 2020 to 2021). Regarding the complete study: Samples covering the acute and convalescent phases of COVID-19 were provided by collaborators in the United States, Italy and Spain. The prospective study material was composed of cDNA or gDNA derived from T cells, B-cell-depleted T cells, or PBMCs. Subjects who had been exposed to COVID-19, were actively infected with it, or had recovered from it provided the deeply sampled blood TCRbeta repertoires that made up the dataset. The repertoires were released in a freely available public database intended as a resource for research on the immune response to SARS-CoV-2. Samples came from the ongoing ImmuneRACE study (first 160 participants) plus 1,254 subjects from 6 global collaborators. The sample metadata nearly always contained a de-identified subject ID, COVID-19 status, age in years and sex. Where HLA class I and class II types were available, the types were taken from metadata supplied by the sample provider, not from assay-based typing. Results the study describes overall, beyond this receptor: The amount of clinical and demographic metadata varied by source and participant and was provided uncurated.

A note on this clone: It lacks a known antigen. Base-call qualities are not available, and no considerably larger clone is one nucleotide away.

The immunoSEQ Assay, a bias-controlled multiplex PCR, was used to amplify TCRbeta CDR3 regions from genomic DNA. The paper's data handling went like this. The number of nucleated cells in each sample was estimated from the amplification of reference gene primers within the assay. Sequence reads were collapsed and filtered to measure the absolute abundance of every unique TCRbeta CDR3 rearrangement. For each sample, productive Simpson clonality was calculated as the square root of Simpson's diversity index across productive rearrangements. TCRdb took over this immuneACCESS table, retaining in-frame rearrangements with V and J assigned. Such tables are incomplete; in checked studies, under half of the missing clones stem from an unresolved V gene, and the remainder is unexplained. V and J calls and clone size come straight from that table; D and trimming were deduced from the DNA. This sample lists about 87,000 clones; 70% to 85% were detected once. The ten largest clones take up less than 4% of the sample.

Relative to germline, V is missing 8 bases and J is missing 7 bases, with 6 bases of the junction outside any gene match. The germline V gene sets CDR1 to ENHRY and CDR2 to SYGVKD. The CDR3 covers 14 residues, taking in both the cysteine and the phenylalanine. Only the CDR3 part of the read is kept: 42 bases, read in frame from the first base. One collaborating source in Seattle enrolled patients during active infection and followed them longitudinally through the course of disease. The collaborating institutions used their own protocols to collect whole blood in K2EDTA tubes. For TCRbeta analysis, collaborators shipped samples in one of three forms: frozen whole blood, isolated PBMCs, or DNA extracted from either of those sample types.

This chain joins TRBV10-3 to TRBJ2-2, with TRBD2 matching 11 junction bases. The sequence came from a woman of 80 years or more with COVID-19, enrolled during active disease. The specimen was peripheral blood. The bases are TGTGCCATCGGGATAGCGGGGGGGCTCGGGGAGCTGTTTTTT. Translated, this is CAIGIAGGLGELFF.